This T cell receptor beta chain was recovered during a study of T cell changes during pregnancy in multiple sclerosis. Sequencing used immunoSEQ multiplex PCR; TCRdb keeps in-frame clones, though not all of them. The data contain tens of thousands of clones, over 85% of them singletons. Germline V CDR1 and CDR2: MDHEN, SYDVKM. The CDR3 runs to 12 residues. Trimming left V 6 bases short and J 2 bases short, with 6 bases between. The chain uses TRBV28 and TRBJ2-3; D ambiguous. This TCR was recovered from a female donor in good health, enrolled as a control in a pregnancy study. The material was peripheral blood, obtained in the first trimester of pregnancy. CDR3 protein: CASSPFTDTQYF. The CDR3 DNA reads TGTGCCAGCAGCCCCTTCACAGATACGCAGTATTTT.